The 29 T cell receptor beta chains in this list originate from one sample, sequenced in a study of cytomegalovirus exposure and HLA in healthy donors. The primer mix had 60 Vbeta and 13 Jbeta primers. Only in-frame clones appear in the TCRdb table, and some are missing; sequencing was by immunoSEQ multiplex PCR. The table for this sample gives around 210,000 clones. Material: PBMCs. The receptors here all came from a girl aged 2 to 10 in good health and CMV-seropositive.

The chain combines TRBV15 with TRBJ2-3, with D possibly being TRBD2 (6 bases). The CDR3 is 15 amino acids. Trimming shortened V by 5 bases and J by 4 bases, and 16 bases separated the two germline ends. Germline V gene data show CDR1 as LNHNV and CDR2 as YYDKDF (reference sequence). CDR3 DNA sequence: TGTGCCACCAGCGACCTGACTAGTTACCCAGATACGCAGTATTTT. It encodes CATSDLTSYPDTQYF.

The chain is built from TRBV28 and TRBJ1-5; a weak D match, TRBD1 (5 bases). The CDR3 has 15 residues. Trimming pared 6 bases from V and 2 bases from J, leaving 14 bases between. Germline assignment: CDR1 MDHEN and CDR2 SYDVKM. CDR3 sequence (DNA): TGTGCCAGCAGGTACCGACAGCGGGGCAATCAGCCCCAGCATTTT. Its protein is CASRYRQRGNQPQHF.

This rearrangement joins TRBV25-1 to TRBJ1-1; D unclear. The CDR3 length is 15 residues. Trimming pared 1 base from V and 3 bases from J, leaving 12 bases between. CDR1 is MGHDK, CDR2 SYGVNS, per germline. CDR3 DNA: TGTGCCAGCAGTGAATTGCGGGGAGTGGACACTGAAGCTTTCTTT. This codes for CASSELRGVDTEAFF.

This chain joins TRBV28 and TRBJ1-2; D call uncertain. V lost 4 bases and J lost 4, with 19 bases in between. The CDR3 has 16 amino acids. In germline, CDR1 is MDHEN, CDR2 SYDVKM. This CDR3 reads CASSYPRGRRGYGYTF. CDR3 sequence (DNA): TGTGCCAGCAGTTACCCGAGAGGGCGAAGAGGCTATGGCTACACCTTC.

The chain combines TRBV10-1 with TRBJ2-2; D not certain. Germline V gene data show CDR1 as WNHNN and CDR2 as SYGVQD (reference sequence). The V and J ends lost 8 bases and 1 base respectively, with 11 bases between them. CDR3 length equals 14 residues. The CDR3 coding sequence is TGCGCCAGCTCGGGTTTGAGGAACACCGGGGAGCTGTTTTTT. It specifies CASSGLRNTGELFF.

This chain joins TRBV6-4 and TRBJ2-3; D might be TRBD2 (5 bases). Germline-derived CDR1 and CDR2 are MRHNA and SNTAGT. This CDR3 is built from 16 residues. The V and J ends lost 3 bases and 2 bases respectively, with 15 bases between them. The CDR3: CASSEHPWGATDTQYF. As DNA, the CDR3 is TGTGCCAGCAGTGAACACCCGTGGGGAGCCACAGATACGCAGTATTTT.

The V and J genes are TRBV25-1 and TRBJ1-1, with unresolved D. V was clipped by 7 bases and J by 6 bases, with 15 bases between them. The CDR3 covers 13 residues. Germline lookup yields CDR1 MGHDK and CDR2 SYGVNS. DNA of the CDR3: TGTGCCAGCACTTTGGGCCTATCCTCTGAAGCTTTCTTT. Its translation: CASTLGLSSEAFF.

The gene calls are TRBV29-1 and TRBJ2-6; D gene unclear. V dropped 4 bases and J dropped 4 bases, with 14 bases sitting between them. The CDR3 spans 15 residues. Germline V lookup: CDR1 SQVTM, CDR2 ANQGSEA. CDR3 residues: CSVAVRELGANVLTF. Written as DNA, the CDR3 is TGCAGCGTTGCGGTACGAGAGTTGGGGGCCAACGTCCTGACTTTC.

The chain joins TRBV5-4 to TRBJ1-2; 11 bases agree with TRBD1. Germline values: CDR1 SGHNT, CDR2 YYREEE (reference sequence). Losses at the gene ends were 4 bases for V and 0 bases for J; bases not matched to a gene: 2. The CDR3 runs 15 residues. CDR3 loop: CASSLGQGANYGYTF. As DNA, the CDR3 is TGTGCCAGCAGCCTGGGACAGGGGGCTAACTATGGCTACACCTTC.

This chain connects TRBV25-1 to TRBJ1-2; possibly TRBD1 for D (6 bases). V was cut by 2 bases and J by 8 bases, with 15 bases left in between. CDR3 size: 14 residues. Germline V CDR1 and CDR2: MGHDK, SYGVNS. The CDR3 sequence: CASSEGGNPWGYTF. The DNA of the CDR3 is TGTGCCAGCAGTGAAGGGGGCAACCCGTGGGGCTACACCTTC.

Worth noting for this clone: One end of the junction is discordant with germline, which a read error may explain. The CDR3 coding sequence is TGTGCTAGCAGCTGGGGGGGGCAAGAGACCCAGTACTTC. Its protein is CASSWGGQETQYF. This chain joins TRBV7-7 and TRBJ2-5, with 7 positions matching TRBD2. The germline V gene has CDR1 SSHAT and CDR2 FNYEAQ (reference sequence). This CDR3 is built from 13 residues.

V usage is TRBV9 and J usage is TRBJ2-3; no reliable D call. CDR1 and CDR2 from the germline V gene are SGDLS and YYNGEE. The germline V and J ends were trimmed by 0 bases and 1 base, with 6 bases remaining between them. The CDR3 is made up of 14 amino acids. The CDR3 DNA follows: TGTGCCAGCAGCGTAGAGTTAGGCACAGATACGCAGTATTTT. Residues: CASSVELGTDTQYF.

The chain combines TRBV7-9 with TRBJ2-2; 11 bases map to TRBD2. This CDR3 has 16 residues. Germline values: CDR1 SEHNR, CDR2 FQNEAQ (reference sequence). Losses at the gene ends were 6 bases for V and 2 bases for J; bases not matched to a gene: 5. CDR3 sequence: CASSFTSGSNTGELFF. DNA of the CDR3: TGTGCCAGCAGTTTCACTAGCGGGAGTAACACCGGGGAGCTGTTTTTT.

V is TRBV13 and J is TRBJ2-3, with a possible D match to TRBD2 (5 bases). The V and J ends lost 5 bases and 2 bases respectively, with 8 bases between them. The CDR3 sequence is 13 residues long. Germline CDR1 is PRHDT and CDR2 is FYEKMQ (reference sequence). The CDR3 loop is CASSAGHTDTQYF. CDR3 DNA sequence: TGTGCCAGCAGCGCGGGCCACACAGATACGCAGTATTTT.

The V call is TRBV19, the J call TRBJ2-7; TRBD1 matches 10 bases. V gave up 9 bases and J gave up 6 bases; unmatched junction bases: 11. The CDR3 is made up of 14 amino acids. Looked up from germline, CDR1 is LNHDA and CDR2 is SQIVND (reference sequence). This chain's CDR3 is CASQLDRGHSEQYF. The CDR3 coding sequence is TGTGCCAGCCAGCTTGACAGGGGGCATAGCGAGCAGTACTTC.

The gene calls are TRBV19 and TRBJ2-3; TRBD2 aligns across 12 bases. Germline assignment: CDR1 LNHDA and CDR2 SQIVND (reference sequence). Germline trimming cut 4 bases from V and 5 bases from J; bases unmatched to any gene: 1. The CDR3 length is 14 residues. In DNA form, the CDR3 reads TGTGCCAGTAGTACGGGACTAGCGGGAGATACGCAGTATTTT. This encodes CASSTGLAGDTQYF.

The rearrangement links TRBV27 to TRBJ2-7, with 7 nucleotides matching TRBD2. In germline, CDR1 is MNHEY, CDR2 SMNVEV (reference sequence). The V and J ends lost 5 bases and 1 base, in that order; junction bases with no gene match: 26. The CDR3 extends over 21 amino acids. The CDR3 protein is CASSRTPTGTTYTLQSYEQYF. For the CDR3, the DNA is TGTGCCAGCAGTCGAACCCCCACCGGGACTACCTACACCCTTCAGTCCTACGAGCAGTACTTC.

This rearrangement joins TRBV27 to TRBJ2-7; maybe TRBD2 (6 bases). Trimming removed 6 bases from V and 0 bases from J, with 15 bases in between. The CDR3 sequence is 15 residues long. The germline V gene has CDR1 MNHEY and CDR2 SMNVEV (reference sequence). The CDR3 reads CASRYALSGSYEQYF. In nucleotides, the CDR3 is TGTGCCAGCAGATACGCTCTTAGCGGCTCCTACGAGCAGTACTTC.

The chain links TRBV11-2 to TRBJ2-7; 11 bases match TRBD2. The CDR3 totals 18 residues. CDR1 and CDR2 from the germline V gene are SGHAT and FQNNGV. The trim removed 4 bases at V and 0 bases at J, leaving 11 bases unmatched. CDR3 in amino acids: CASSSPGLAALSSYEQYF. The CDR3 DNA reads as TGTGCCAGCAGCTCCCCGGGACTAGCGGCCCTTAGCTCCTACGAGCAGTACTTC.

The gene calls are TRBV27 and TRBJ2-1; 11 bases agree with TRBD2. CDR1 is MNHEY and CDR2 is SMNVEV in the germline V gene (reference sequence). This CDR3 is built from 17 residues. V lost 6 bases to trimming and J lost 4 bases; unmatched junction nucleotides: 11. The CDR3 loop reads CASSTRLAGRAYNEQFF. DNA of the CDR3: TGTGCCAGCAGCACCCGACTAGCGGGGAGGGCTTACAATGAGCAGTTCTTC.

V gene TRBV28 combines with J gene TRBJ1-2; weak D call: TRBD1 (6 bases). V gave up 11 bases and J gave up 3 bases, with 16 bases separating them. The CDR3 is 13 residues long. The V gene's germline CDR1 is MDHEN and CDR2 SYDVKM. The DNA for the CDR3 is TGTGCCGGTACCTCGACAGGTTACTATGGCTACACCTTC. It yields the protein CAGTSTGYYGYTF.

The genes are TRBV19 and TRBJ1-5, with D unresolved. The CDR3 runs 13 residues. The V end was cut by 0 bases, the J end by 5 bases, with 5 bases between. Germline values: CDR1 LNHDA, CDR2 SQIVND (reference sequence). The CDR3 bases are TGTGCCAGTAGTATAGAGGAGGATCAGCCCCAGCATTTT. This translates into CASSIEEDQPQHF.

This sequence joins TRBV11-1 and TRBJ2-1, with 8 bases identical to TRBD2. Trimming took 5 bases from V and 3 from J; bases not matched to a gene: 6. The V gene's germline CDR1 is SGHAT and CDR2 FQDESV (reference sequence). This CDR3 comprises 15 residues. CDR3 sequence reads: CASSATSVSYNEQFF. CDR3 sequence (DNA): TGTGCCAGCAGCGCGACTAGCGTTAGCTACAATGAGCAGTTCTTC.

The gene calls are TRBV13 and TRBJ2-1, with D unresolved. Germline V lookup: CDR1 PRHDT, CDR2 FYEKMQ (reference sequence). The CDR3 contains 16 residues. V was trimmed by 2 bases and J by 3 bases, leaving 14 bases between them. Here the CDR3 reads CASSLRGTTRYNEQFF. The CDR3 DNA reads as TGTGCCAGCAGCTTAAGAGGCACTACACGCTACAATGAGCAGTTCTTC.

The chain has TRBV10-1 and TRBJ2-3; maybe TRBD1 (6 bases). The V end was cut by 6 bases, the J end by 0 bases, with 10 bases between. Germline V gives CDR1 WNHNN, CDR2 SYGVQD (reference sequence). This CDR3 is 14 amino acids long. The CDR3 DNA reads TGCGCCAGCAGCGGGACACCTAGCACAGATACGCAGTATTTT. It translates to CASSGTPSTDTQYF.

CDR3: CASSLTSGRTNEQFF. The DNA of the CDR3 is TGTGCCAGCAGTCTAACTAGCGGGAGAACCAATGAGCAGTTCTTC. V usage is TRBV6-5 and J usage is TRBJ2-1, with TRBD2 identical over 11 bases. CDR1 MNHEY and CDR2 SVGAGI come from the germline V gene. The CDR3 covers 15 residues. V lost 5 bases and J lost 6; bases outside the gene matches: 6.

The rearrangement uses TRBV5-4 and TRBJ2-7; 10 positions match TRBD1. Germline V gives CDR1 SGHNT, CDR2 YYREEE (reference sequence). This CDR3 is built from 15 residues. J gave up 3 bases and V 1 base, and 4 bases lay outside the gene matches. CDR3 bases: TGTGCCAGCAGCTTGCCGGGACAGGGGTACTACGAGCAGTACTTC. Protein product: CASSLPGQGYYEQYF.

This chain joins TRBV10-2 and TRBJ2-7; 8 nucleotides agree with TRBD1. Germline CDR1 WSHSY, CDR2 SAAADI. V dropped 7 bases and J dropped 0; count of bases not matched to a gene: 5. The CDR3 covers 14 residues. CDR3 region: CASKWTGSSYEQYF. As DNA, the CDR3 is TGCGCCAGCAAGTGGACAGGGAGCTCCTACGAGCAGTACTTC.

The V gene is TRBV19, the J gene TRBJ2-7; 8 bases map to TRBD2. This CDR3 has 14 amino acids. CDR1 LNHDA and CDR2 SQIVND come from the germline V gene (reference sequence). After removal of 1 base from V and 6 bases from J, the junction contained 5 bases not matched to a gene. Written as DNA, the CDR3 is TGTGCCAGTAGTATAGTTAGCGGGATAGGCGAGCAGTACTTC. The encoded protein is CASSIVSGIGEQYF.